The source of this T cell receptor beta chain is a study of lymphopenia after photon versus proton radiotherapy. Sequencing used immunoSEQ multiplex PCR; TCRdb keeps in-frame clones, though not all of them. Of roughly 150,000 clones in the sample, roughly nine tenths are singletons; the top ten hold about 4.4%. V shed 8 bases and J shed 2 bases, with 18 bases lying between them. The CDR3 length is 15 residues. Germline values: CDR1 MDHEN, CDR2 SYDVKM. This TCR derives from a man aged 50-59 years with gastric cancer. This chain uses TRBV28 with TRBJ1-1; unclear D gene. Sample: peripheral blood, taken from a patient treated with photon-based radiotherapy. The CDR3, as DNA: TGTGCCAGCGATCGCCTGGCAGGACCTAACACTGAAGCTTTCTTT. This codes for CASDRLAGPNTEAFF. Full variable domain (remainder filled in from reference TRBV28 and TRBJ1-1): DVKVTQSSRYLVKRTGEKVFLECVQDMDHENMFWYRQDPGLGLRLIYFSYDVKMKEKGDIPEGYSVSREKKERFSLILESASTNQTSMYLCASDRLAGPNTEAFFGQGTRLTVV.